The clone carrying this T cell receptor (beta chain) was seen a single time. This clone may be a read error of a much larger clone one base away. This sample is part of a study of post-analysis software for immune sequencing data. The library was made from cDNA and included unique molecular identifiers. Each sample of roughly 0.95 to 10 million input T cells yielded 500,000 or so cDNA molecules, so each molecule approximated one T cell. TCRdb analysed the PCR reads with MiXCR anew, one entry per CDR3 protein. The table includes about 190,000 distinct CDR3 sequences, about 30% detected once. Sequencing was done on a sample of blood. The TCR was taken from a girl younger than 18 with multiple sclerosis.

CDR3 sequence reads: CASSPATETQFF. The CDR3 region has the DNA TGTGCCAGCTCACCAGCTACTGAGACCCAGTTCTTC. V is TRBV18 and J is TRBJ2-1; D gene ambiguous. The CDR3 length is 12 residues. Germline values: CDR1 KGHSH, CDR2 LQKENI. V lost 2 bases and J lost 13, with 12 bases in between.